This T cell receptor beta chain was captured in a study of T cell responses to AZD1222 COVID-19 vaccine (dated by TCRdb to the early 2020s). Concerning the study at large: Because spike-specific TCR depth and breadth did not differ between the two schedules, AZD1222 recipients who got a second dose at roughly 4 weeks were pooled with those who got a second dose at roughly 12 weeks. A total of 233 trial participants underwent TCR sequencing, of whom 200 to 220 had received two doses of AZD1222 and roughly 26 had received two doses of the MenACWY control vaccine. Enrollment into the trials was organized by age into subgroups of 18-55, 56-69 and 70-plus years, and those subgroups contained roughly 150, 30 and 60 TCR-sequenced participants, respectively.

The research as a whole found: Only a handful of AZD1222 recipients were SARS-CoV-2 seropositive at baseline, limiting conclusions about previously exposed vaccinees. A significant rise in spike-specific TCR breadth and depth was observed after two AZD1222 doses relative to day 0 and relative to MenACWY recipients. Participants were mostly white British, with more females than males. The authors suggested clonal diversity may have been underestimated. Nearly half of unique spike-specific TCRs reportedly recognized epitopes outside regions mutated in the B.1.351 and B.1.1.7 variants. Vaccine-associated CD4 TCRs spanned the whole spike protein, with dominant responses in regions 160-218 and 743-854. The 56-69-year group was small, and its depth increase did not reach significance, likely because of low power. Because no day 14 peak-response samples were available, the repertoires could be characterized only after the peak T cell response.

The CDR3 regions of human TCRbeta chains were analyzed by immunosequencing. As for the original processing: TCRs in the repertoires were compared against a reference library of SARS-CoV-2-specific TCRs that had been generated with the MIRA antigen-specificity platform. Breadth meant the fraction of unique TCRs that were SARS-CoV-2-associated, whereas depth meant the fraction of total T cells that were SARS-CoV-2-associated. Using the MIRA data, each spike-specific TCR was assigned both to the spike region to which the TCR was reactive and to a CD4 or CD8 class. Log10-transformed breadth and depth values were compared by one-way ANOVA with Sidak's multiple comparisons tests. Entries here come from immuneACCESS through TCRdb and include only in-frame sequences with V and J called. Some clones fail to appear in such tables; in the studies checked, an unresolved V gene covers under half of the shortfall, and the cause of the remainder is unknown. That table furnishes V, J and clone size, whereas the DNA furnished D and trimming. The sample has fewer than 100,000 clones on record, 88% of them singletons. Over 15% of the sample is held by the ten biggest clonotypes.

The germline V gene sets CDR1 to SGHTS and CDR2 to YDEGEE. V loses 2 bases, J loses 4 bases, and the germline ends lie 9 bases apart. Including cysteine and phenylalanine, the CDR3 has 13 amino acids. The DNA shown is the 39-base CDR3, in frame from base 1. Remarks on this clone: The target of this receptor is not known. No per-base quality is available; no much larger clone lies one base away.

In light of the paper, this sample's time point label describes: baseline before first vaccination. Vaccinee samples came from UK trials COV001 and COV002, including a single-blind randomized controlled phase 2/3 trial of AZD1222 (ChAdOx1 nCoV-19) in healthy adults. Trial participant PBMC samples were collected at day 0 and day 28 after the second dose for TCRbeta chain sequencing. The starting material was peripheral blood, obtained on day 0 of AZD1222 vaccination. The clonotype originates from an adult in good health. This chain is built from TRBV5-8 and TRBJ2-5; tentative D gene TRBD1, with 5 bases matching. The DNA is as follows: TGTGCCAGCAGCTTTGACAGACGAGAGACCCAGTACTTC. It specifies CASSFDRRETQYF.